Reported below is one TCR beta chain. Its cognate antigen is unknown. This CDR3 is also generated by other DNA sequences in the sample. The data stem from a study of shared clonotypes between healthy human individuals. Study outcomes and limitations: The authors expected sequencing depth to affect clonotype sharing among donors.

The table came from immunoSEQ multiplex PCR; TCRdb's copy has only in-frame clones and leaves some out. The profile shows 1,400,000 or so clones, about 98.5% of them singletons. The germline V gene has CDR1 SGHRS and CDR2 YFSETQ. Trimming at V came to 2 bases and at J to 4 bases, leaving 3 bases not matched to a gene. The CDR3 runs 15 residues. The sequenced sample was naive CD4+ T cells sorted from blood. The subset was: CD45RA+ positively selected. This rearrangement joins TRBV5-1 to TRBJ2-2; TRBD1 aligns across 9 bases. This TCR was sampled from a man younger than 40 in good health. CDR3 in DNA: TGCGCCAGCAGCTTCTTACAGGGGGCCACCGGGGAGCTGTTTTTT. Protein: CASSFLQGATGELFF.